Included here is one T cell receptor (beta chain) sequence, with context. Trimming removed 4 bases at V and 3 bases at J, with 15 bases between. The CDR3 sequence is 14 residues long. From germline, CDR1 is DFQATT and CDR2 SNEGSKA (reference sequence). These data belong to a study of type 1 regulatory T cells. Overall study: This in vitro CD4 product, T-allo10, is enriched for Tr1 cells and alloantigen-specific.

TCRdb ran MiXCR on the reads and lists one entry per CDR3 protein. The table shows about 18,000 distinct CDR3 sequences, with more than 8.5% occurring only once. This receptor was taken from a human donor in good health. Sequenced material: CD4+ T cells, either the whole sample or a sorted fraction (not recorded which). J is TRBJ1-1 and V is TRBV20-1; perhaps TRBD1 as D (6 bases). The DNA of the CDR3 is TGCAGTGCTACCCGGGGGGGCCGGGACACTGAAGCTTTCTTT. Residues: CSATRGGRDTEAFF.